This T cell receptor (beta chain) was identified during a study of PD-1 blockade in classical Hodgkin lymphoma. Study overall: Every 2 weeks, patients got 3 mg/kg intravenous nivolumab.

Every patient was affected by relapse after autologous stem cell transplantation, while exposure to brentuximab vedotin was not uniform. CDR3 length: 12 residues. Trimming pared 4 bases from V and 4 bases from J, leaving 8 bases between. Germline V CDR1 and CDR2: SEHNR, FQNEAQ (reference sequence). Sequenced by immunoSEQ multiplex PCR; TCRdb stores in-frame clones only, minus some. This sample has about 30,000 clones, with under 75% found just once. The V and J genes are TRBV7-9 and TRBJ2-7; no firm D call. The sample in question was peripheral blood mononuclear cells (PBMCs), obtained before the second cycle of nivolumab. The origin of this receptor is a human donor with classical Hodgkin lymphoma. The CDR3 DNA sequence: TGTGCCAGCAGCTCCCGAGTGTACGAGCAGTACTTC. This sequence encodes CASSSRVYEQYF.